Described below is a single T cell receptor beta chain sequence and its context. CDR3 length equals 12 residues. The V gene's germline CDR1 is KGHDR and CDR2 SFDVKD. The ends lost 9 bases at V and 4 bases at J; junction bases unmatched: 0. The data are from a study of control samples from healthy donors and cancer patients. Produced via immunoSEQ multiplex PCR; TCRdb's table is partial and in-frame only. The sample has about 160,000 clones, about 87% seen once; the top ten hold 12%. The sequence derives from a young man in good health. The specimen was blood. This chain joins TRBV24-1 and TRBJ2-5, with TRBD1 identical over 11 bases. The CDR3 loop reads CATGTGGETQYF. The CDR3 coding sequence is TGTGCCACCGGGACAGGGGGAGAGACCCAGTACTTC.